These 17 T cell receptor beta chains originate from one sample sequenced in a study of blood T cell repertoires in COVID-19. Method: immunoSEQ multiplex PCR; TCRdb's copy keeps in-frame clones and lacks some. This table has around 150,000 clones, around nine tenths appearing once. The source material was peripheral blood. These receptors all stem from a woman in her 70s with COVID-19, enrolled during active disease.

The chain has TRBV13 and TRBJ1-2, with a tentative D call TRBD1 (6 bases). The CDR3 spans 13 residues. Looked up from germline, CDR1 is PRHDT and CDR2 is FYEKMQ (reference sequence). V was pared by 3 bases and J by 5 bases, with 10 bases between. DNA of the CDR3: TGTGCCAGCAGCTTGCAGGGGCGGTATGGCTACACCTTC. Amino acid sequence: CASSLQGRYGYTF.

The genes are TRBV10-3 and TRBJ1-3; TRBD1 matches 8 bases. Per germline, CDR1 ENHRY and CDR2 SYGVKD. Trimming at V came to 7 bases and at J to 0 bases, leaving 8 bases not matched to a gene. The CDR3 has 16 residues. The CDR3 nucleotides read TGTGCCATCAAGACCGGACAGGGCGGCTCTGGAAACACCATATATTTT. Translation gives CAIKTGQGGSGNTIYF.

This clone has more than one count but fewer than ten. As DNA, the CDR3 is TGTGCCAGCAGACAGGGGGCGCGTCTTAGTGGCTACACCTTC. Translating gives CASRQGARLSGYTF. This rearrangement joins TRBV2 to TRBJ1-2; TRBD1 matches 9 bases. Germline CDR1 reads SNHLY; CDR2 reads FYNNEI. The CDR3 is made up of 14 amino acids. V lost 6 bases to trimming and J lost 7 bases; unmatched junction nucleotides: 9.

This chain connects TRBV29-1 to TRBJ2-7; D gene unclear. Per the germline V gene, CDR1 is SQVTM and CDR2 is ANQGSEA. With 7 bases removed from V and 0 bases from J, the gap between germline ends came to 16 bases. The CDR3 consists of 14 residues. The CDR3 reads CSALGLGNSYEQYF. CDR3 nucleotides: TGCAGCGCACTCGGGTTAGGTAACTCCTACGAGCAGTACTTC.

This chain uses TRBV19 with TRBJ2-7, with TRBD2 as a possible D gene (7 bases). Deletions cut 11 bases from V and 2 bases from J, with 13 bases between. Germline V gives CDR1 LNHDA, CDR2 SQIVND (reference sequence). The CDR3 runs 12 residues. In nucleotides, the CDR3 is TGTGCCGCGGGGGCTGGGACCTACGAGCAGTACTTC. Protein product: CAAGAGTYEQYF.

V usage is TRBV2 and J usage is TRBJ2-2; D is possibly TRBD1 (5 bases). Germline V gene lookup returns CDR1 SNHLY and CDR2 FYNNEI. This CDR3 is 14 amino acids long. V was trimmed by 0 bases and J by 6 bases, leaving 8 bases between them. CDR3 in DNA: TGTGCCAGCAGTGAAGCCAGGGTCTCCGGGGAGCTGTTTTTT. This gives the protein CASSEARVSGELFF.

This chain joins TRBV19 and TRBJ1-2; tentatively, D is TRBD1 (6 bases). This CDR3 is built from 12 residues. The germline V and J ends were trimmed by 8 bases and 7 bases, with 14 bases remaining between them. The V gene's germline CDR1 is LNHDA and CDR2 SQIVND (reference sequence). CDR3 in DNA: TGTGCCAGTGTATCGGGGGGCGGTGGCTACACCTTC. It is translated as CASVSGGGGYTF.

This sequence joins TRBV28 and TRBJ2-3; 8 bases line up with TRBD2. The CDR3 runs 15 residues. J gave up 4 bases and V 5 bases, and 8 bases lay outside the gene matches. The germline CDR1 and CDR2 sequences are MDHEN and SYDVKM. The CDR3 is CASSVHLTSADTQYF. The CDR3 nucleotides read TGTGCCAGCAGTGTACATTTGACTAGCGCAGATACGCAGTATTTT.

This chain joins TRBV27 and TRBJ2-3; TRBD1 aligns across 9 bases. The CDR3 consists of 17 residues. The trim removed 0 bases at V and 3 bases at J, leaving 7 bases unmatched. Germline values: CDR1 MNHEY, CDR2 SMNVEV (reference sequence). The CDR3 DNA reads as TGTGCCAGCAGTTTATCGTGGACAGGGGTGAGAACAGATACGCAGTATTTT. Residues: CASSLSWTGVRTDTQYF.

The chain is built from TRBV2 and TRBJ1-4, with 7 bases matching TRBD1. The CDR3 runs 14 residues. Germline lookup yields CDR1 SNHLY and CDR2 FYNNEI. The V and J ends lost 2 bases and 8 bases, in that order; junction bases with no gene match: 5. Written as DNA, the CDR3 is TGTGCCAGCAGTGAAAACAGGGGATACGAAAAACTGTTTTTT. This translates into CASSENRGYEKLFF.

The gene calls are TRBV18 and TRBJ1-1, with 8 positions matching TRBD1. V was pared by 3 bases and J by 1 base, with 7 bases of the junction left unmatched. This CDR3 region has 16 residues. The germline V gene encodes CDR1 KGHSH and CDR2 LQKENI. CDR3: CASSPTPTGANTEAFF. The CDR3 nucleotides are TGTGCCAGCTCACCGACCCCGACAGGGGCGAACACTGAAGCTTTCTTT. The full variable domain, with the rest looked up from reference TRBV18 and TRBJ1-1, is NAGVMQNPRHLVRRRGQEARLRCSPMKGHSHVYWYRQLPEEGLKFMVYLQKENIIDESGMPKERFSAEFPKEGPSILRIQQVVRGDSAAYFCASSPTPTGANTEAFFGQGTRLTVV.

V gene TRBV6-5 combines with J gene TRBJ2-7, with D possibly TRBD2 on 5 matching bases. Looked up from germline, CDR1 is MNHEY and CDR2 is SVGAGI. V lost 6 bases and J lost 2, with 17 bases in between. This CDR3 comprises 15 residues. This CDR3 is CASRLGHNGAYEQYF. The CDR3 DNA sequence: TGTGCCAGCAGATTAGGCCACAACGGGGCCTACGAGCAGTACTTC.

The table lists this clone with a few counts. V is TRBV28 and J is TRBJ2-2; perhaps TRBD1 as D (5 bases). V was clipped by 0 bases and J by 7 bases, with 15 bases between them. This CDR3 has 16 amino acids. Germline V gene lookup returns CDR1 MDHEN and CDR2 SYDVKM. The CDR3 spells CASSLWPGHKGGELFF. The CDR3 DNA sequence: TGTGCCAGCAGTTTATGGCCAGGGCATAAGGGCGGGGAGCTGTTTTTT.

J is TRBJ1-2 and V is TRBV5-6; TRBD1 matches at 9 bases. The V and J ends lost 4 bases and 4 bases, in that order; junction bases with no gene match: 5. The CDR3 extends over 14 amino acids. The germline V gene has CDR1 SGHDT and CDR2 YYEEEE. CDR3 coding DNA: TGTGCCAGCAGCGCCCGGGACAGGGCCTATGGCTACACCTTC. As protein: CASSARDRAYGYTF.

The chain joins TRBV11-2 to TRBJ2-3; weak D call: TRBD1 (5 bases). This CDR3 has 15 amino acids. V shed 6 bases and J shed 2 bases, with 15 bases lying between them. Germline CDR1 is SGHAT and CDR2 is FQNNGV. CDR3 amino acids: CASSATQGVTDTQYF. As DNA, the CDR3 is TGTGCCAGCAGTGCGACTCAAGGGGTCACAGATACGCAGTATTTT.

The gene calls are TRBV4-2 and TRBJ2-4; 10 nucleotides match TRBD2. Germline loops: CDR1 LGHNA, CDR2 YNFKEQ. Germline trimming cut 1 base from V and 0 bases from J; bases unmatched to any gene: 9. The CDR3 runs 19 residues. In DNA form, the CDR3 reads TGTGCCAGCAGCCAAGGCAGCTCCAGCGGGGGGGTAGCCAAAAACATTCAGTACTTC. It specifies CASSQGSSSGGVAKNIQYF.

V gene TRBV7-8 combines with J gene TRBJ2-3; D possibly corresponds to TRBD2 (7 bases). V lost 1 base, J lost 0 bases, and 14 bases lay in between. Germline loops: CDR1 SGHVS, CDR2 FQNEAQ. This CDR3 is built from 17 residues. DNA for the CDR3: TGTGCCAGCAGCTTAGTAACGGGGGGACATAGCACAGATACGCAGTATTTT. Translation: CASSLVTGGHSTDTQYF.